This TCR beta chain is from a study of T cell repertoires in cytomegalovirus infection. Study summary: HLA-B-restricted CMV epitopes that are well studied, plus recently identified HLA-C-restricted ones, were used by the study. Both CMV infection and a matching HLA type were indicated by public TCR beta signatures.

TCRdb analysed the reads with MiXCR anew, one entry per CDR3 protein. The table lists 450,000 to 600,000 distinct CDR3 sequences, approximately 46% of them singletons. A remark on this clonotype: Its antigen remains unknown.

The CDR3 length is 15 residues. In germline, CDR1 is LNHDA, CDR2 SQIVND (reference sequence). Trimming shortened V by 3 bases and J by 7 bases, and 18 bases separated the two germline ends. The receptor was derived from a human donor in good health (CMV status not recorded). Some clones in this sample may be carry-over from other donors' samples. The chain combines TRBV19 with TRBJ1-2; D is unresolved. The starting material was cultured PBMCs, obtained from culture after CMV antigen stimulation. The CDR3 DNA reads TGTGCCAGTAGTATCGTGGGCACCTGGGAGTCTGGCTACACCTTC. It is translated as CASSIVGTWESGYTF.